This TCR beta chain comes out of a study of human T cells and chemical hapten exposure. About the study: Yields of TCR per sample differed, chiefly owing to small differences in pooled library volume.

For the library, individual cDNA molecules each received unique molecular identifiers. In the authors' methods: Samples contained a median of 95,638 TCRs, with a range of 23,224 to 690,600. TCRdb reprocessed the reads via MiXCR and lists one record per CDR3 protein. In this record, the V and J calls reflect TCRdb's handling and not the investigators' own analysis. Here the sample spans 95,000 to 150,000 distinct CDR3 sequences, about 7.7% being singletons. Whole-study findings and limits: There was no change with DPC sensitization in TCRs above 1 in 1000 frequency.

Total RNA extraction was carried out from unfractionated whole blood. The CDR3 length is 15 residues. Trimming left V 1 base short and J 4 bases short, with 11 bases between. In germline, CDR1 is SGHDN, CDR2 FVKESK. This clonotype was seen at least ten times. No antigen is known for it. Sequencing used whole blood. This chain connects TRBV14 to TRBJ1-3; D call uncertain. The TCR originated in a human donor in good health. Some clones in this sample may be carry-over from other donors' samples. The CDR3 DNA reads as TGTGCCAGCAGCCAAGTTCGGGCCGCCGGAAACACCATATATTTT. This sequence encodes CASSQVRAAGNTIYF.